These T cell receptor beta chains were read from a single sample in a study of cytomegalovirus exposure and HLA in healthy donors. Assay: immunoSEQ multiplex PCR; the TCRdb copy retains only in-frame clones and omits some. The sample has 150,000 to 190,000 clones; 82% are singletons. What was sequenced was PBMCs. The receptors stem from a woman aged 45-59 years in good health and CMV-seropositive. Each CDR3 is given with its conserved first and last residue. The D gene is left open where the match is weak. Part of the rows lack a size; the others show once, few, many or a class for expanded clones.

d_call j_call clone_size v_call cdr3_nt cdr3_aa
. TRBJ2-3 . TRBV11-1 TGTGCCAGCAGCTTAGGTTTTACTAGCACAGATACGCAGTATTTT CASSLGFTSTDTQYF
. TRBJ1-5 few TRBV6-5 TGTGCCAGCAGTTACTTTCGAGGGCATAGCAATCAGCCCCAGCATTTT CASSYFRGHSNQPQHF
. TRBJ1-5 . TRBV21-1 TGTGCCAGCAGCAAAGATGGCTCACGGCGGGTTTATAGCAATCAGCCCCAGCATTTT CASSKDGSRRVYSNQPQHF
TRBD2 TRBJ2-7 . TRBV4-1 TGCGCCAGCAGCCAAGAAGTGAGACTAGCAGGCGAGCAGTACTTC CASSQEVRLAGEQYF
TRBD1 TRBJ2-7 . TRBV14 TGTGCCAGCAGCCAGGACGACAGGGTGGGGCCCTACGAGCAGTACTTC CASSQDDRVGPYEQYF
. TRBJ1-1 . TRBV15 TGTGCCACCAGCAGAGAGATAGGCAGGGGTTGGACTGAAGCTTTCTTT CATSREIGRGWTEAFF
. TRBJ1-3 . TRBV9 TGTGCCCCCCCTCGGGGGACCGGCTCTGGAAACACCATATATTTT CAPPRGTGSGNTIYF
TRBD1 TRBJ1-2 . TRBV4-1 TGCGCCAGCAGCCTCGGGACAGACTATGGCTACACCTTC CASSLGTDYGYTF
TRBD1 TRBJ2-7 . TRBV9 TGTGCCAGCAGCGTAGGGGGACAGGGAATCAGCGAGCAGTACTTC CASSVGGQGISEQYF
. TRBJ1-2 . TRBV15 TGTGCCACGACCACAGGGAGGGGAGCTAACTATGGCTACACCTTC CATTTGRGANYGYTF
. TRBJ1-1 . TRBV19 TGTGCCAGTAGTATCGGTCAGGAGAACACTGAAGCTTTCTTT CASSIGQENTEAFF
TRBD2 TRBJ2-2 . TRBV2 TGTGCCAGCAGTGCTAGCGGCTACACCGGGGAGCTGTTTTTT CASSASGYTGELFF
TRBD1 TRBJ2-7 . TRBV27 TGTGCCAGCAAGGGGGACAGGGGTTCCTACGAGCAGTACTTC CASKGDRGSYEQYF
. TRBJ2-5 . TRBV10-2 TGCGCCAGCGGATGGGGCCGGGAGACCCAGTACTTC CASGWGRETQYF
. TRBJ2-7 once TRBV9 TGTGCCAGCAGCGTAGATGGGAGCCCCTACGAGCAGTACTTC CASSVDGSPYEQYF
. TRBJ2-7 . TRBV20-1 TGCAGTGCGTCGGAGGACTACGAGCAGTACTTC CSASEDYEQYF
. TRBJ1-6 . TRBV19 TGTGCCAGTAGTCCAGAGCAGGGGCCAGGAGATAGTTCACCCCTCCACTTT CASSPEQGPGDSSPLHF
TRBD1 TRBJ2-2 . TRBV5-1 TGCGCCAGCAGCTCGACAGGGCGAGACACCGGGGAGCTGTTTTTT CASSSTGRDTGELFF
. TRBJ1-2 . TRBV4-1 TGCGCCAGCAGCCCAAGGGGGGGCTATGGCTACACCTTC CASSPRGGYGYTF
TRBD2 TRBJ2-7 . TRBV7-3 TGTGCCAGCAGCTTAGACGGGGGGGCCTCCTACGAGCAGTACTTC CASSLDGGASYEQYF
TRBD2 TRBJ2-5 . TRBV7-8 TGTGCCAGCAGCTCCACTAGCGGGGGGGCTTTGGAGACCCAGTACTTC CASSSTSGGALETQYF
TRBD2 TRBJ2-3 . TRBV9 TGTGCCAGCAGCGTAGGCGGGGGAACTAGCACAGATACGCAGTATTTT CASSVGGGTSTDTQYF
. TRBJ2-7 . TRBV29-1 TGCAGCGCACAACAGGGGAGGTCCTCCTACGAGCAGTACTTC CSAQQGRSSYEQYF
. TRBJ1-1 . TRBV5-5 TGTGCCAGCAGCTTAACAGGGATGAACACTGAAGCTTTCTTT CASSLTGMNTEAFF
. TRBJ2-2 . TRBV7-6 TGTGCCAGCAGCCTTAGTAGCCGGGAGCTGTTTTTT CASSLSSRELFF
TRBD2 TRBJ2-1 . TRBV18 TGTGCCAGCTCACCCCGCCCCGGGACTATTTACAATGAGCAGTTCTTC CASSPRPGTIYNEQFF